This paragraph reports one TCR beta chain. Assay used: immunoSEQ multiplex PCR; TCRdb lists only in-frame clones, some missing. The sample records tens of thousands of clones, just over 90% being singletons. This record comes from a study of brain T cells in children with intractable seizures. The material sequenced was peripheral blood, taken at surgery. This receptor was obtained from a boy under two years old with tuberous sclerosis and intractable seizures.

The CDR3 region is CASSLILAGGGTQYF. The CDR3 region has the DNA TGTGCCAGCAGCCTGATCCTAGCGGGGGGAGGTACGCAGTATTTT. This chain uses TRBV3-1 (or the pseudogene TRBV3-2) with TRBJ2-3; 11 nucleotides match TRBD2. The trim removed 4 bases at V and 8 bases at J, leaving 8 bases unmatched. The CDR3 extends over 15 amino acids. Per the germline V gene, CDR1 is LGHDT and CDR2 is YNNKEL (reference sequence).